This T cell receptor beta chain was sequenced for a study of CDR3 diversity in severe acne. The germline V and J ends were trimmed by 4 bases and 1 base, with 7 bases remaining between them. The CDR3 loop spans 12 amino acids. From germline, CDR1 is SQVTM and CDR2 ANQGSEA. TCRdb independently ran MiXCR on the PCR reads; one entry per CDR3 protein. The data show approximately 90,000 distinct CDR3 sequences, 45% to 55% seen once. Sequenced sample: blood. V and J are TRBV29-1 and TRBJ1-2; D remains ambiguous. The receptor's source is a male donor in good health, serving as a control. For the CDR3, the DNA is TGCAGCGTTGTTCTGGATAACTATGGCTACACCTTC. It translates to CSVVLDNYGYTF.